This is a list of T cell receptor beta chains from one sample in a study of early T cells in non-severe SARS-CoV-2 infection. TCRdb re-derived calls from the 5' RACE reads in MiXCR, one entry per CDR3 protein. The sample records tens of thousands of distinct CDR3 sequences, roughly 15% being singletons. The sequences come from whole blood, collected at baseline. These receptors were obtained from an adult who was a healthcare worker with PCR-confirmed SARS-CoV-2 infection or an uninfected control (not recorded which). Each CDR3 is given with its conserved first and last residue. D genes are given only for firm matches. Clone size is stated in some rows and not others, as once, few, many or a class when expanded.

V gene: TRBV6-5; J gene: TRBJ1-2; clone size: NA; D gene: TRBD1; CDR3 DNA: TGTGCCAGCAGCCAGGGGGGGCTACCTTATGGCTACACCTTC; CDR3 protein: CASSQGGLPYGYTF
V gene: TRBV7-6; J gene: TRBJ2-1; clone size: NA; D gene: NA; CDR3 DNA: TGTGCCAGCAGCCCGACCCTGGGCACCTACAATGAGCAGTTCTTC; CDR3 protein: CASSPTLGTYNEQFF
V gene: TRBV11-3; J gene: TRBJ2-2; clone size: NA; D gene: NA; CDR3 DNA: TGTGCCAGCAGCTTAAACACCGGGGAGCTGTTTTTT; CDR3 protein: CASSLNTGELFF
V gene: TRBV6-5; J gene: TRBJ2-7; clone size: NA; D gene: TRBD1; CDR3 DNA: TGTGCCACAGGGGGACAGGGCCCCTACGAGCAGTACTTC; CDR3 protein: CATGGQGPYEQYF
V gene: TRBV27; J gene: TRBJ1-4; clone size: many; D gene: TRBD1; CDR3 DNA: TGTGCCAGCAGCCCCGGGACAGGGTCCAGAGGACTGTTTTTT; CDR3 protein: CASSPGTGSRGLFF
V gene: TRBV10-2; J gene: TRBJ2-5; clone size: few; D gene: NA; CDR3 DNA: TGCGCCAGCAGTGAGGGCTGGGCTGTAGAGACCCAGTACTTC; CDR3 protein: CASSEGWAVETQYF
V gene: TRBV7-2; J gene: TRBJ2-3; clone size: NA; D gene: TRBD2; CDR3 DNA: TGTGCCAGCAGCCCAGGACTAGCGGGTGGGGATACGCAGTATTTT; CDR3 protein: CASSPGLAGGDTQYF
V gene: TRBV11-2; J gene: TRBJ1-5; clone size: few; D gene: NA; CDR3 DNA: TGTGCCAGCAGCAATCCTTCCAGGGGCAATCAGCCCCAGCATTTT; CDR3 protein: CASSNPSRGNQPQHF
V gene: TRBV20-1; J gene: TRBJ1-5; clone size: many; D gene: TRBD1; CDR3 DNA: TGCAGTGCTATAGTCGGGACAGGGGCGAACAATCAGCCCCAGCATTTT; CDR3 protein: CSAIVGTGANNQPQHF
V gene: TRBV29-1; J gene: TRBJ2-7; clone size: once; D gene: TRBD2; CDR3 DNA: TGCAGCGTTACTCGGACTAGCGGCCTACCCTCTGGTTACCACGAGCAGTACTTC; CDR3 protein: CSVTRTSGLPSGYHEQYF
V gene: TRBV18; J gene: TRBJ2-2; clone size: many; D gene: NA; CDR3 DNA: TGTGCCAGCTCACCACAAGGGACGGGCGCCGGGGAGCTGTTTTTT; CDR3 protein: CASSPQGTGAGELFF
V gene: TRBV12-3/TRBV12-4; J gene: TRBJ2-7; clone size: many; D gene: TRBD2; CDR3 DNA: TGTGCCAGCACCCGGACTAGCGGGAGCTACGAGCAGTACTTC; CDR3 protein: CASTRTSGSYEQYF
V gene: TRBV7-6; J gene: TRBJ2-1; clone size: NA; D gene: TRBD2; CDR3 DNA: TGTGCCAGCAGCTCTCGGGGGGGTCGCGCTGGATATGAGCAGTTCTTC; CDR3 protein: CASSSRGGRAGYEQFF
V gene: TRBV7-3; J gene: TRBJ2-1; clone size: NA; D gene: NA; CDR3 DNA: TGTGCCAGCAGCTTGGAAGCGGTCTTAGCCAATGAGCAGTTCTTC; CDR3 protein: CASSLEAVLANEQFF
V gene: TRBV20-1; J gene: TRBJ2-5; clone size: few; D gene: TRBD2; CDR3 DNA: TGCAGTGCTCTCATTAGCGGGAGGGTCGAGACCCAGTACTTC; CDR3 protein: CSALISGRVETQYF
V gene: TRBV21-1; J gene: TRBJ1-2; clone size: few; D gene: NA; CDR3 DNA: TGTGCCAGCAGCAAAGGGGATCGGGAGGCTGGCTACACCTTC; CDR3 protein: CASSKGDREAGYTF
V gene: TRBV20-1; J gene: TRBJ2-5; clone size: few; D gene: NA; CDR3 DNA: TGCAGTGCTAGAGATGTCGGCGGCCGGGTAAAGACCCAGTACTTC; CDR3 protein: CSARDVGGRVKTQYF
V gene: TRBV20-1; J gene: TRBJ2-1; clone size: few; D gene: NA; CDR3 DNA: TGCAGTGCTAGAGAGCGGGTGAGCTCCTACAATGAGCAGTTCTTC; CDR3 protein: CSARERVSSYNEQFF
V gene: TRBV5-1; J gene: TRBJ2-3; clone size: many; D gene: NA; CDR3 DNA: TGCGCCAGCAGCCTACCCTCAGATACGCAGTATTTT; CDR3 protein: CASSLPSDTQYF
V gene: TRBV7-6; J gene: TRBJ1-1; clone size: NA; D gene: NA; CDR3 DNA: TGTGCCAGCAGCTTAGGGGCAGGGTTCACTGAAGCTTTCTTT; CDR3 protein: CASSLGAGFTEAFF
V gene: TRBV7-3; J gene: TRBJ2-7; clone size: NA; D gene: NA; CDR3 DNA: TGTGCCAGCAGCCCACACGGGGAGCAGTACTTC; CDR3 protein: CASSPHGEQYF
V gene: TRBV19; J gene: TRBJ1-5; clone size: NA; D gene: NA; CDR3 DNA: TGTGCCAGTAGGGACACAGGGCTGAGCAATCAGCCCCAGCATTTT; CDR3 protein: CASRDTGLSNQPQHF
V gene: TRBV11-2; J gene: TRBJ2-4; clone size: NA; D gene: NA; CDR3 DNA: TGTGCCAGCAGCTTGCACAGGGAGACTGAGTACTTC; CDR3 protein: CASSLHRETEYF
V gene: TRBV20-1; J gene: TRBJ1-1; clone size: NA; D gene: TRBD1; CDR3 DNA: TGCAGTGCTCCTTGGACAGGGGTAAACACTGAAGCTTTCTTT; CDR3 protein: CSAPWTGVNTEAFF
V gene: TRBV2; J gene: TRBJ1-4; clone size: NA; D gene: NA; CDR3 DNA: TGTGCCAGCACCCAAGAAGGGCAGCTTAATGAAAAACTGTTTTTT; CDR3 protein: CASTQEGQLNEKLFF
V gene: TRBV5-4; J gene: TRBJ1-2; clone size: few; D gene: NA; CDR3 DNA: TGTGCCAGCAGCGGAGGGACCCACCTTACTAGAGGCTACACCTTC; CDR3 protein: CASSGGTHLTRGYTF
V gene: TRBV2; J gene: TRBJ2-7; clone size: few; D gene: TRBD2; CDR3 DNA: TGTGCCAGCAGCGCCGGACTAGCTCGGGGCGAGCAGTACTTC; CDR3 protein: CASSAGLARGEQYF
V gene: TRBV2; J gene: TRBJ2-7; clone size: many; D gene: NA; CDR3 DNA: TGTGCCAGCAGTCTGGCGGAATCCTACGAGCAGTACTTC; CDR3 protein: CASSLAESYEQYF
V gene: TRBV9; J gene: TRBJ2-7; clone size: NA; D gene: NA; CDR3 DNA: TGTGCCAGCAGCGTATCGGCACTCACCTACGAGCAGTACTTC; CDR3 protein: CASSVSALTYEQYF
V gene: TRBV9; J gene: TRBJ1-2; clone size: few; D gene: TRBD1; CDR3 DNA: TGTGCCAGCAGCGTAACTCCCTCGGGACAGGGAGACTATGGCTACACCTTC; CDR3 protein: CASSVTPSGQGDYGYTF
V gene: TRBV7-6; J gene: TRBJ2-2; clone size: NA; D gene: TRBD2; CDR3 DNA: TGTGCCAGCAGCTTGCTAGCGGACGGGGAGCTGTTTTTT; CDR3 protein: CASSLLADGELFF
V gene: TRBV12-3/TRBV12-4; J gene: TRBJ2-2; clone size: NA; D gene: TRBD2; CDR3 DNA: TGTGCCAGCAGCCCTTTAGCGGGAGGGCTTACCGGGGAGCTGTTTTTT; CDR3 protein: CASSPLAGGLTGELFF
V gene: TRBV29-1; J gene: TRBJ1-2; clone size: many; D gene: NA; CDR3 DNA: TGCAGCGTTGATCGCCCGACTGGAAACTATGGCTACACCTTC; CDR3 protein: CSVDRPTGNYGYTF
V gene: TRBV29-1; J gene: TRBJ2-1; clone size: few; D gene: TRBD1; CDR3 DNA: TGCAGCGGAGAGAGGACAGGGAGCGATGAGCAGTTCTTC; CDR3 protein: CSGERTGSDEQFF
V gene: TRBV7-8; J gene: TRBJ2-3; clone size: few; D gene: TRBD1; CDR3 DNA: TGTGCCAGCAGTAACGGGGACAGTTTCACAGATACGCAGTATTTT; CDR3 protein: CASSNGDSFTDTQYF
V gene: TRBV25-1; J gene: TRBJ1-2; clone size: NA; D gene: TRBD1; CDR3 DNA: TGTGCCAGCAGTGCCCATAAGACAGGGGGCAACTATGGCTACACCTTC; CDR3 protein: CASSAHKTGGNYGYTF
V gene: TRBV20-1; J gene: TRBJ2-7; clone size: NA; D gene: TRBD2; CDR3 DNA: TGCAGTGCTAGAGTCGGAACTAGCGGGACGATGAGGGAGCAGTACTTC; CDR3 protein: CSARVGTSGTMREQYF
V gene: TRBV27; J gene: TRBJ2-1; clone size: few; D gene: NA; CDR3 DNA: TGTGCCAGCAGTTTGGGCTACCTTGTGGGTGAGCAGTTCTTC; CDR3 protein: CASSLGYLVGEQFF
V gene: TRBV7-9; J gene: TRBJ2-1; clone size: NA; D gene: NA; CDR3 DNA: TGTGCCAGCAGCTCGCCCGGGGTGATCAATGAGCAGTTCTTC; CDR3 protein: CASSSPGVINEQFF
V gene: TRBV12-3/TRBV12-4; J gene: TRBJ2-7; clone size: NA; D gene: TRBD1; CDR3 DNA: TGTGCCAGCAGCTCAGGGGGCTCCAAGGTGGGAGAGCAGTACTTC; CDR3 protein: CASSSGGSKVGEQYF
V gene: TRBV11-2; J gene: TRBJ2-1; clone size: many; D gene: TRBD2; CDR3 DNA: TGTGCCAGCAGCTCAGGCCATAAGATAGCGGGACTCTCCTACAATGAGCAGTTCTTC; CDR3 protein: CASSSGHKIAGLSYNEQFF
V gene: TRBV6-5; J gene: TRBJ1-2; clone size: few; D gene: NA; CDR3 DNA: TGTGCCAGCAGGGTGACAGTTAACTATGGCTACACCTTC; CDR3 protein: CASRVTVNYGYTF
V gene: TRBV6-2/TRBV6-3; J gene: TRBJ2-1; clone size: many; D gene: NA; CDR3 DNA: TGTGCCAGCAGCGATACGGGCCTTCAGAGCTCCTACAATGAGCAGTTCTTC; CDR3 protein: CASSDTGLQSSYNEQFF
V gene: TRBV6-1; J gene: TRBJ1-1; clone size: NA; D gene: NA; CDR3 DNA: TGTGCCAGCAGTGTTCGGAACATGAACACTGAAGCTTTCTTT; CDR3 protein: CASSVRNMNTEAFF
V gene: TRBV30; J gene: TRBJ2-7; clone size: few; D gene: TRBD2; CDR3 DNA: TGTGCCTGGAGTTCGGGACTAGCGGAATACGAGCAGTACTTC; CDR3 protein: CAWSSGLAEYEQYF
V gene: TRBV7-3; J gene: TRBJ2-1; clone size: few; D gene: TRBD2; CDR3 DNA: TGTGCCAGCAGCTTAACTACTAGCGGAACCAATGAGCAGTTCTTC; CDR3 protein: CASSLTTSGTNEQFF
V gene: TRBV27; J gene: TRBJ2-7; clone size: few; D gene: NA; CDR3 DNA: TGTGCCAGCAGTTGGCAGGGGAACACCTACGAGCAGTACTTC; CDR3 protein: CASSWQGNTYEQYF
V gene: TRBV7-2; J gene: TRBJ2-1; clone size: NA; D gene: NA; CDR3 DNA: TGTGCCAGCAGCTTCTCGGGAAGCTCCTACAATGAGCAGTTCTTC; CDR3 protein: CASSFSGSSYNEQFF
V gene: TRBV18; J gene: TRBJ1-1; clone size: few; D gene: NA; CDR3 DNA: TGTGCCAGCTCAACAAGCCCTAGCCTGAACACTGAAGCTTTCTTT; CDR3 protein: CASSTSPSLNTEAFF
V gene: TRBV27; J gene: TRBJ2-1; clone size: many; D gene: NA; CDR3 DNA: TGTGCCAGCGATAATATCCCCCCCGGTCCTCATGAGCAGTTCTTC; CDR3 protein: CASDNIPPGPHEQFF
V gene: TRBV5-4; J gene: TRBJ2-3; clone size: NA; D gene: TRBD1; CDR3 DNA: TGTGCCAGCAGCAGCAGGGGGATCACAGATACGCAGTATTTT; CDR3 protein: CASSSRGITDTQYF
V gene: TRBV20-1; J gene: TRBJ2-3; clone size: NA; D gene: NA; CDR3 DNA: TGCAGTGCCCCTGGCCACAGAACAGTAAATACGCAGTATTTT; CDR3 protein: CSAPGHRTVNTQYF
V gene: TRBV27; J gene: TRBJ2-7; clone size: few; D gene: TRBD1; CDR3 DNA: TGTGCCAGCAGCTTCGGGACAGAGTACGAGCAGTACTTC; CDR3 protein: CASSFGTEYEQYF
V gene: TRBV20-1; J gene: TRBJ2-7; clone size: many; D gene: TRBD2; CDR3 DNA: TGCAGTGCTAGAGATGTAGCGGGAGTATCCTACGAGCAGTACTTC; CDR3 protein: CSARDVAGVSYEQYF
V gene: TRBV5-1; J gene: TRBJ2-3; clone size: NA; D gene: TRBD2; CDR3 DNA: TGCGCCAGCAGCCCCCGACCTCTAGCGGGAGCCACAGATACGCAGTATTTT; CDR3 protein: CASSPRPLAGATDTQYF
V gene: TRBV25-1; J gene: TRBJ2-7; clone size: NA; D gene: NA; CDR3 DNA: TGTGCCAGCAGTCCCGGACAGCCTCCCGACGAGCAGTACTTC; CDR3 protein: CASSPGQPPDEQYF
V gene: TRBV2; J gene: TRBJ2-1; clone size: many; D gene: NA; CDR3 DNA: TGTGCCAGCAGTGAAGACTACACTTCCTACAATGAGCAGTTCTTC; CDR3 protein: CASSEDYTSYNEQFF
V gene: TRBV11-2; J gene: TRBJ1-1; clone size: NA; D gene: NA; CDR3 DNA: TGTGCCAGCAGCTTAGATAGAGGGGCAACTGAAGCTTTCTTT; CDR3 protein: CASSLDRGATEAFF
V gene: TRBV29-1; J gene: TRBJ2-7; clone size: NA; D gene: TRBD1; CDR3 DNA: TGCAGCGTTGAAGATGGGGCGAGGGACAGGGCCTCCTACGAGCAGTACTTC; CDR3 protein: CSVEDGARDRASYEQYF
V gene: TRBV6-1; J gene: TRBJ2-4; clone size: few; D gene: NA; CDR3 DNA: TGTGCCAGCAGTACCCGACGTCAGGGGTCCCTGACCAAAAACATTCAGTACTTC; CDR3 protein: CASSTRRQGSLTKNIQYF